These 10 T cell receptor beta chains came from one sample sequenced in a study of Graves' ophthalmopathy and Graves' hyperthyroidism. RNA transcripts provided the template for amplifying TCR beta CDR3 regions. Following a first-round RT-PCR that used HTBI primers, a second-round multiplex PCR was carried out. TCRdb called the multiplex PCR reads again in MiXCR, with one record for every CDR3 protein. The sample contains 600,000 to 650,000 distinct CDR3 sequences, about 24% of which appear only once. Sequencing was carried out using peripheral blood. The receptor source for this set is a woman aged 18 to 35 with stable Graves' hyperthyroidism. Some clones in this sample may be carry-over from other donors' samples.

A word on this clonotype: This clone may be a read error of a much larger clone one base away. This chain joins TRBV6-1 and TRBJ2-7; no clear D. Germline V CDR1 and CDR2: MNHNS, SASEGT. The CDR3 extends over 14 amino acids. V lost 4 bases to trimming and J lost 3 bases, with 13 bases between them. The CDR3 loop is CASSAPRHGYEQYF. CDR3 DNA: TGTGCCAGCAGTGCCCCCAGACATGGCTACGAGCAGTACTTC.

The sample holds many counts of this clonotype. The chain links TRBV20-1 to TRBJ1-1; maybe TRBD1 (5 bases). The CDR3 is 14 residues long. V dropped 5 bases and J dropped 4 bases, with 17 bases sitting between them. Germline CDR1 DFQATT, CDR2 SNEGSKA (reference sequence). For the CDR3, the DNA is TGCAGTGCTTGCGTGGCAGGGCTGGGCACTGAAGCTTTCTTT. It specifies CSACVAGLGTEAFF.

The V gene is TRBV2, the J gene TRBJ2-7; D ambiguous. Trimming took off 1 base at V and 3 bases at J, with 13 bases between the two ends. Germline-derived CDR1 and CDR2 are SNHLY and FYNNEI. The CDR3 length is 15 residues. The CDR3 sequence is CASSEDTSKGYEQYF. Written as DNA, the CDR3 is TGTGCCAGCAGTGAAGATACAAGTAAAGGCTACGAGCAGTACTTC.

This clonotype was counted at least ten times. The chain uses TRBV7-3 and TRBJ2-7, with 9 bases identical to TRBD2. V shed 5 bases and J 2 bases; nucleotides not matched to a gene: 7. CDR3 length: 15 amino acids. CDR1 and CDR2 (germline): SGHTA, FQGTGA. Here the CDR3 reads CASSPGAGGAYEQYF. DNA of the CDR3: TGTGCCAGCAGCCCAGGGGCGGGAGGGGCCTACGAGCAGTACTTC.

This clonotype was observed many times. The chain employs TRBV12-3 or TRBV12-4 and TRBJ2-5, with D perhaps matching TRBD2 (5 bases). Trimming stripped 2 bases from V and 5 bases from J, with 9 bases between. The CDR3 contains 13 residues. The CDR3 reads CASSLFSAETQYF. CDR3 nucleotides: TGTGCCAGCAGTTTATTTAGCGCGGAGACCCAGTACTTC.

Concerning this clonotype: This sequence may be a read error, since a much larger clone differs from it by one base. This sequence joins TRBV6-1 and TRBJ1-5; D unresolved. V was shortened by 2 bases and J by 6 bases, with 14 bases between the two germline ends. There are 15 residues in the CDR3. CDR1 and CDR2 from the germline V gene are MNHNS and SASEGT. The CDR3 is CASSELTPSAQPQHF. The CDR3 DNA follows: TGTGCCAGCAGTGAATTAACACCTTCCGCTCAGCCCCAGCATTTT.

A single count supports this clonotype. This likely comes from a read error, as the CDR3 has no conserved phenylalanine or tryptophan at its end. The J gene is TRBJ1-5, the V gene TRBV6-1; 11 bases agree with TRBD1. V was pared by 8 bases and J by 6 bases, with 15 bases of the junction left unmatched. CDR1 is MNHNS, CDR2 SASEGT, per germline. The CDR3 loop spans 17 amino acids. CDR3 in DNA: TGTGCCAGCGGGGGAAGGACAGGGGGCGTCAGTTCTCAGCCCCAGCATGTT. It specifies CASGGRTGGVSSQPQHV.

The chain uses TRBV27 and TRBJ1-3; D ambiguous. The V end lost 2 bases, the J end lost 7 bases, and 12 bases lay between the germline ends. The CDR3 has 14 residues. Germline V gene data show CDR1 as MNHEY and CDR2 as SMNVEV (reference sequence). CDR3 protein: CASSLHRSSNTIYF. The CDR3 nucleotides are TGTGCCAGCAGTTTACACAGATCCTCGAACACCATATATTTT.

This clonotype was seen ten or more times. The chain is built from TRBV28 and TRBJ2-2; perhaps TRBD1 as D (6 bases). Germline lookup yields CDR1 MDHEN and CDR2 SYDVKM. V gave up 5 bases and J gave up 8 bases, with 12 bases separating them. This CDR3 has 13 amino acids. CDR3 region: CASSPLRGGELFF. CDR3 nucleotides: TGTGCCAGCAGTCCCCTTAGGGGGGGGGAGCTGTTTTTT. The complete variable domain, with remaining parts taken from reference TRBV28 and TRBJ2-2, reads DVKVTQSSRYLVKRTGEKVFLECVQDMDHENMFWYRQDPGLGLRLIYFSYDVKMKEKGDIPEGYSVSREKKERFSLILESASTNQTSMYLCASSPLRGGELFFGEGSRLTVL.

Many counts were recorded for this clonotype. V is TRBV27 and J is TRBJ2-1; D unclear. This CDR3 has 15 amino acids. CDR1 and CDR2 from the germline V gene are MNHEY and SMNVEV (reference sequence). V lost 6 bases, J lost 0 bases, and 12 bases lay in between. The CDR3 DNA reads TGTGCCAGCAGAGACGACCTCAGCTCCTACAATGAGCAGTTCTTC. Translated: CASRDDLSSYNEQFF.